The sequence of this T cell receptor (beta chain) was determined in a study of shared T cell receptors in the human thymus. Libraries were prepared by immunoSEQ multiplex PCR; TCRdb keeps only in-frame clonotypes and omits some of them. The data contain under 850,000 clones, roughly 90% of them singletons. These data were also reused for a study on human thymus T cells. That work contributes: Donation was from healthy Finnish infants who were having corrective surgery that addressed congenital heart defects. It was from resections taken during corrective heart surgery that the thymus tissue came. V and J genes seemed to be used with bias in thymic and blood repertoires. Unrelated individuals reportedly shared highly overlapping thymic TCR repertoires.

Sequenced sample: thymocytes. The receptor comes from a boy under two years old with a congenital heart defect.

The CDR3 DNA is TGTGCCAGCAGCGTAGAAATAATTCGGGAGAACACCGGGGAGCTGTTTTTT. It encodes CASSVEIIRENTGELFF. The chain recombines TRBV9 with TRBJ2-2; perhaps TRBD2 as D (5 bases). This CDR3 is 17 amino acids long. V was clipped by 0 bases and J by 1 base, with 13 bases between them. Germline V gene lookup returns CDR1 SGDLS and CDR2 YYNGEE. The full variable domain, with the rest looked up from reference TRBV9 and TRBJ2-2, is DSGVTQTPKHLITATGQRVTLRCSPRSGDLSVYWYQQSLDQGLQFLIQYYNGEERAKGNILERFSAQQFPDLHSELNLSSLELGDSALYFCASSVEIIRENTGELFFGEGSRLTVL.